Following are 32 T cell receptor beta chains from one sample sequenced in a study of human T cells and chemical hapten exposure. A single record per CDR3 protein comes from TCRdb applying MiXCR to the RACE reads. The data show approximately 100,000 distinct CDR3 sequences, with 8% to 10% seen just once and around 3.9% held by the top ten. The time point here: pre-sensitization, week 0. Treatment noted: therapeutic diphenylcyclopropenone sensitization with weekly scalp DPC. The starting material was whole blood, obtained in connection with sensitization to the hapten diphenylcyclopropenone (DPC). Receptor source: a woman in her 40s with alopecia areata. Some clones in this sample may be carry-over from other donors' samples.

The chain recombines TRBV2 with TRBJ2-3, with 15 nucleotides matching TRBD2. V trimming: 10 bases; J trimming: 0 bases; junction bases outside the gene matches: 5. The CDR3 extends over 16 amino acids. The germline CDR1 and CDR2 sequences are SNHLY and FYNNEI. The chain's CDR3 is CANQGLAGGSTDTQYF. In DNA form, the CDR3 reads TGTGCCAACCAGGGACTAGCGGGGGGAAGCACAGATACGCAGTATTTT.

This clonotype was seen at least ten times. The chain links TRBV24-1 to TRBJ1-1; D call uncertain. The CDR3 contains 15 residues. The germline CDR1 and CDR2 sequences are KGHDR and SFDVKD. Trimming pared 3 bases from V and 1 base from J, leaving 11 bases between. CDR3 nucleotide sequence: TGTGCCACCAGTGATGGTGCGGCCCCGAACACTGAAGCTTTCTTT. Translation gives CATSDGAAPNTEAFF.

This clonotype was observed at least ten times. This chain uses TRBV18 with TRBJ1-1; no firm D call. This CDR3 comprises 14 residues. Germline CDR1 and CDR2: KGHSH and LQKENI. V lost 4 bases and J 3 bases, leaving 12 bases between the germline ends. The CDR3 protein is CASSREGSYTEAFF. The CDR3 nucleotides are TGTGCCAGCTCACGGGAAGGGTCCTACACTGAAGCTTTCTTT.

This clonotype was picked up a small number of times. The V gene is TRBV6-5, the J gene TRBJ1-6; no clear D gene. The germline gives CDR1 MNHEY, CDR2 SVGAGI. Trimming removed 0 bases at V and 6 bases at J, with 9 bases between. The CDR3 is made up of 15 amino acids. For the CDR3, the DNA is TGTGCCAGCAGTTACTCTTTCTGGAGTAATTCACCCCTCCACTTT. Protein product: CASSYSFWSNSPLHF.

This clonotype was counted a few times. The V gene is TRBV5-4, the J gene TRBJ2-3; D not resolved. CDR1 is SGHNT and CDR2 is YYREEE in the germline V gene (reference sequence). V shed 0 bases and J shed 5 bases, with 10 bases lying between them. The CDR3 contains 14 residues. CDR3 DNA: TGTGCCAGCAGCTTGGATTCGGGTCGAGATACGCAGTATTTT. Translated, it gives CASSLDSGRDTQYF. Full variable domain (rest looked up from reference TRBV5-4 and TRBJ2-3): ETGVTQSPTHLIKTRGQQVTLRCSSQSGHNTVSWYQQALGQGPQFIFQYYREEENGRGNFPPRFSGLQFPNYSSELNVNALELDDSALYLCASSLDSGRDTQYFGPGTRLTVL.

This clonotype showed up many times. J is TRBJ2-3 and V is TRBV7-6, with 9 positions matching TRBD2. This CDR3 region has 16 residues. Germline CDR1 SGHVS, CDR2 FNYEAQ. The junction had 9 bases not matched to a gene; V was cut back by 5 bases and J by 3 bases. The CDR3: CASSPMGSGGTDTQYF. CDR3 DNA: TGTGCCAGCAGCCCCATGGGGAGCGGGGGGACAGATACGCAGTATTTT.

The V and J genes are TRBV24-1 and TRBJ2-3; D remains ambiguous. Germline V CDR1 and CDR2: KGHDR, SFDVKD. Trimming removed 1 base from V and 4 bases from J, with 5 bases in between. This CDR3 is 13 amino acids long. The CDR3 DNA sequence: TGTGCCACCAGTGATTTTTTCGCAGATACGCAGTATTTT. Protein sequence: CATSDFFADTQYF.

Only a few counts were recorded for this clonotype. The chain recombines TRBV24-1 with TRBJ1-1; TRBD1 is a possible D gene (6 bases). The CDR3 loop spans 13 amino acids. In germline, CDR1 is KGHDR, CDR2 SFDVKD. Trimming shortened V by 4 bases and J by 11 bases, and 16 bases separated the two germline ends. In DNA form, the CDR3 reads TGTGCCACCAGTGACCCCGGCCTGGGGGGCGCTTTCTTT. Its translation: CATSDPGLGGAFF.

This clonotype was seen a handful of times. The rearrangement joins TRBV7-9 to TRBJ1-1, with TRBD1 identical over 7 bases. The V and J ends lost 2 bases and 5 bases, in that order; junction bases with no gene match: 8. The CDR3 consists of 15 residues. The germline V gene has CDR1 SEHNR and CDR2 FQNEAQ (reference sequence). The CDR3 reads CASSLYTGVGTEAFF. The CDR3 DNA sequence: TGTGCCAGCAGCTTATATACAGGGGTAGGAACTGAAGCTTTCTTT.

This clonotype was seen ten or more times. The V and J genes are TRBV10-2 and TRBJ2-5, with 7 positions matching TRBD2. With 7 bases clipped from V and 4 bases from J, the junction kept 9 bases outside the gene matches. The germline CDR1 and CDR2 sequences are WSHSY and SAAADI. The CDR3 has 14 amino acids. CDR3 DNA sequence: TGCGCCAGCACCCCGACTAGCCTCTCAGAGACCCAGTACTTC. This codes for CASTPTSLSETQYF.

Many counts were recorded for this clonotype. The J gene is TRBJ2-1, the V gene TRBV12-3 or TRBV12-4, with unresolved D. V dropped 6 bases and J dropped 8 bases, with 8 bases sitting between them. The CDR3 is 11 residues long. Here the CDR3 DNA reads TGTGCCAGCAGCCTCCGGGATGAGCAGTTCTTC. The encoded protein is CASSLRDEQFF.

This clonotype was counted many times. This rearrangement joins TRBV5-1 to TRBJ2-3; perhaps TRBD2 as D (5 bases). The V and J ends lost 4 bases and 1 base respectively, with 16 bases between them. The CDR3 is 16 amino acids. The germline gives CDR1 SGHRS, CDR2 YFSETQ. The CDR3 is CASSATSGVGTDTQYF. DNA for the CDR3: TGCGCCAGCAGCGCTACGTCCGGGGTTGGCACAGATACGCAGTATTTT.

The sample holds many counts of this clonotype. J is TRBJ1-1 and V is TRBV29-1; TRBD1 agrees at 7 bases. The CDR3 totals 12 residues. V gave up 6 bases and J gave up 5 bases; unmatched junction bases: 6. The germline V gene has CDR1 SQVTM and CDR2 ANQGSEA. The CDR3 bases are TGCAGCGTGGAACAGGGGAGGACTGAAGCTTTCTTT. The encoded protein is CSVEQGRTEAFF.

The gene calls are TRBV12-3 or TRBV12-4 and TRBJ2-3, with D possibly TRBD2 on 6 matching bases. V lost 3 bases to trimming and J lost 9 bases, with 13 bases between them. CDR3 length: 13 amino acids. As DNA, the CDR3 is TGTGCCAGCAGTTTTACGGGGGAGGACACGCAGTATTTT. Protein product: CASSFTGEDTQYF.

This clonotype was seen repeatedly, ten times or more. The gene calls are TRBV2 and TRBJ1-6; TRBD1 aligns across 9 bases. The CDR3 length is 16 residues. CDR1 is SNHLY and CDR2 is FYNNEI in the germline V gene. With V trimmed by 6 bases and J by 10 bases, 13 bases remained unmatched. CDR3 bases: TGTGCCAGCAGACAGATGACAGGGGGTGCGGAATCACCCCTCCACTTT. Residues: CASRQMTGGAESPLHF.

This clonotype was found many times. The J gene is TRBJ1-5, the V gene TRBV24-1; D gene uncertain. V was clipped by 4 bases and J by 9 bases, with 15 bases between them. The CDR3 is 14 amino acids. Germline CDR1 KGHDR, CDR2 SFDVKD. This CDR3 reads CATSDADWGGPQHF. DNA of the CDR3: TGTGCCACCAGTGACGCGGATTGGGGAGGGCCCCAGCATTTT.

As concerns this clonotype: This may stem from a read error, because a much larger clone lies one nucleotide away. The chain carries TRBV3-1 and TRBJ2-5; TRBD2 matches at 9 bases. Per germline, CDR1 LGHDT and CDR2 YNNKEL (reference sequence). The CDR3 runs 15 residues. With V trimmed by 3 bases and J by 7 bases, 9 bases remained unmatched. The DNA for the CDR3 is TGTGCCAGCAGCCAGCTCGGGACTAGCTCCGGGACCCAGTACTTC. This codes for CASSQLGTSSGTQYF.

This clonotype was seen at least ten times. The V call is TRBV2, the J call TRBJ1-5, with unresolved D. CDR3 size: 11 residues. Germline V gene sequence: CDR1 SNHLY, CDR2 FYNNEI. The germline V and J ends were trimmed by 4 bases and 7 bases, with 5 bases remaining between them. CDR3 nucleotides: TGTGCCAGCAGTGCGGCGCAGCCCCAGCATTTT. Its protein product is CASSAAQPQHF.

In its sample, this clonotype was seen a few times. The V call is TRBV28, the J call TRBJ1-2, with 7 bases fitting TRBD1. Germline assignment: CDR1 MDHEN and CDR2 SYDVKM. The CDR3 has 13 amino acids. V gave up 2 bases and J gave up 8 bases; unmatched junction bases: 5. The CDR3 sequence is CASSLTTGYGYTF. DNA of the CDR3: TGTGCCAGCAGTTTAACGACAGGGTACGGCTACACCTTC.

This clonotype has a handful of counts. This chain uses TRBV28 with TRBJ1-1, with a possible D match to TRBD1 (5 bases). The ends were cut back, 3 bases at V and 13 bases at J, with 12 bases in the middle. The CDR3 runs to 11 residues. The V gene's germline CDR1 is MDHEN and CDR2 SYDVKM. The CDR3 protein is CASSFLGAVFF. The CDR3 DNA reads TGTGCCAGCAGTTTCCTAGGGGCGGTTTTCTTT.

This clonotype was counted ten times or more. This chain joins TRBV25-1 and TRBJ2-2; no definite D call. Germline CDR1 MGHDK, CDR2 SYGVNS. The CDR3 has 15 residues. Trimming cost V 1 base and J 0 bases, with 6 bases left between them. CDR3 region: CASSEWVSNTGELFF. The CDR3 nucleotides are TGTGCCAGCAGTGAATGGGTCTCGAACACCGGGGAGCTGTTTTTT.

On this clonotype: A read error is possible here, since a much larger clone lies one base away. Here the CDR3 DNA reads TGTGCCACCAGCCAAGGGTCCTCTGGAAACACCATATATTTT. This encodes CATSQGSSGNTIYF. The chain employs TRBV4-2 and TRBJ1-3; no definite D call. CDR1 and CDR2 from the germline V gene are LGHNA and YNFKEQ. The CDR3 loop spans 14 amino acids.

This clonotype was seen a handful of times. The chain is built from TRBV7-8 and TRBJ2-7; D may be TRBD1 or TRBD2 (5 bases each). CDR1 SGHVS and CDR2 FQNEAQ come from the germline V gene. The V and J ends lost 5 bases and 6 bases respectively, with 17 bases between them. This CDR3 has 14 residues. Here the CDR3 reads CASSLFGEGSEQYF. As DNA, the CDR3 is TGTGCCAGCAGCCTATTTGGAGAGGGGAGCGAGCAGTACTTC.

The CDR3 region has the DNA TGTGCCAGCAGCGACGGACAGACCCAGCCCCAGCATTTT. This codes for CASSDGQTQPQHF. The chain links TRBV7-8 to TRBJ1-5; tentative D call: TRBD1 (6 bases). The CDR3 consists of 13 residues. CDR1 and CDR2 (germline): SGHVS, FQNEAQ. V lost 5 bases and J 7 bases, leaving 12 bases between the germline ends.

The chain joins TRBV6-2 or TRBV6-3 to TRBJ1-1; 7 bases are shared with TRBD1. The germline CDR1 and CDR2 sequences are MNHEY and SVGEGT. The CDR3 totals 17 residues. V shed 4 bases and J 0 bases; nucleotides not matched to a gene: 11. The CDR3 DNA reads TGTGCCAGCAGTTCCTCGGACAGGTTACTGATGAACACTGAAGCTTTCTTT. It is translated as CASSSSDRLLMNTEAFF.

This chain uses TRBV19 with TRBJ2-6, with no clear D. Germline values: CDR1 LNHDA, CDR2 SQIVND (reference sequence). The CDR3 sequence is 17 residues long. Trimming pared 0 bases from V and 4 bases from J, leaving 13 bases between. CDR3 protein: CASSIDFEPAGANVLTF. The CDR3 DNA follows: TGTGCCAGTAGTATAGATTTCGAGCCCGCCGGGGCCAACGTCCTGACTTTC.

This clonotype was recorded many times. V and J are TRBV7-8 and TRBJ2-4, with 8 bases aligning to TRBD2. Germline loops: CDR1 SGHVS, CDR2 FQNEAQ. The length of the CDR3 is 17 residues. Trimming at V came to 1 base and at J to 1 base, leaving 6 bases not matched to a gene. The CDR3 sequence: CASSLDVSSGAKNIQYF. CDR3 DNA: TGTGCCAGCAGCTTAGACGTTTCTAGCGGGGCCAAAAACATTCAGTACTTC.

This clonotype came up many times. The chain uses TRBV7-2 and TRBJ2-3; no reliable D call. CDR1 SGHTA and CDR2 FQGNSA come from the germline V gene. V gave up 0 bases and J gave up 1 base, with 11 bases separating them. The CDR3 spans 16 residues. The CDR3 loop reads CASSLARREGTDTQYF. Here the CDR3 DNA reads TGTGCCAGCAGCTTAGCGCGTAGGGAAGGCACAGATACGCAGTATTTT. The full variable domain, completed using reference TRBV7-2 and TRBJ2-3, is GAGVSQSPSNKVTEKGKDVELRCDPISGHTALYWYRQSLGQGLEFLIYFQGNSAPDKSGLPSDRFSAERTGGSVSTLTIQRTQQEDSAVYLCASSLARREGTDTQYFGPGTRLTVL.

This clonotype has a single count. The gene calls are TRBV4-1 and TRBJ2-7; D is uncertain. Trimming took 7 bases from V and 2 from J, leaving 15 bases between them. Germline CDR1 reads MGHRA; CDR2 reads YSYEKL. This CDR3 spans 14 amino acids. The CDR3 spells CASTPGPPAYEQYF. The CDR3 DNA sequence: TGCGCCAGCACACCGGGCCCACCGGCCTACGAGCAGTACTTC.

This clonotype has a handful of counts. The chain employs TRBV3-1 and TRBJ1-5, with D tentatively TRBD1 (5 bases). V was pared by 3 bases and J by 5 bases, with 5 bases between. Germline-derived CDR1 and CDR2 are LGHDT and YNNKEL (reference sequence). The CDR3 totals 12 residues. The CDR3 reads CASSQGDQPQHF. In DNA, the CDR3 is TGTGCCAGCAGCCAGGGGGATCAGCCCCAGCATTTT. Full variable domain (remainder filled in from reference TRBV3-1 and TRBJ1-5): DTAVSQTPKYLVTQMGNDKSIKCEQNLGHDTMYWYKQDSKKFLKIMFSYNNKELIINETVPNRFSPKSPDKAHLNLHINSLELGDSAVYFCASSQGDQPQHFGDGTRLSIL.

This clonotype was picked up a small number of times. The V call is TRBV19, the J call TRBJ2-7; D may match TRBD1 or TRBD2 (5 bases each). V was cut by 5 bases and J by 2 bases, with 13 bases left in between. This CDR3 spans 14 amino acids. Germline values: CDR1 LNHDA, CDR2 SQIVND (reference sequence). The CDR3 is CASSLLSGPYEQYF. In DNA form, the CDR3 reads TGTGCCAGTAGTCTTCTATCGGGACCCTACGAGCAGTACTTC.

The table lists this clonotype with many counts. The chain carries TRBV28 and TRBJ1-2; 9 bases align to TRBD1. This CDR3 is built from 15 residues. Germline CDR1 reads MDHEN; CDR2 reads SYDVKM. With 4 bases clipped from V and 6 bases from J, the junction kept 9 bases outside the gene matches. CDR3 nucleotides: TGTGCCAGCAGTTATACAGGGGGCGCAGCGGATGGCTACACCTTC. This translates into CASSYTGGAADGYTF.